Sequencing of this T cell receptor (beta chain) was carried out in a study of cytomegalovirus exposure and HLA in healthy donors. Findings and caveats of the study: There were reportedly fewer N-insertions in an Asian-associated ancestry cluster than the roughly 700-donor mean, in a later analysis. Researchers reported that a few CMV-associated chains were confirmed in vitro as CMV antigen-specific.

The PCR made use of 60 Vbeta and 13 Jbeta primers. Libraries were prepared by immunoSEQ multiplex PCR; TCRdb keeps only in-frame clonotypes and omits some of them. The sample records 93,000 or so clones, under 85% being singletons. This clone was seen more than once but under ten times. The antigen remains unidentified. The sequenced sample consisted of PBMCs. The origin of this receptor is a man aged 45-60 years in good health and CMV-seropositive.

The chain's CDR3 is CASTQGLAALDEQFF. The CDR3 DNA sequence: TGTGCCAGCACGCAAGGACTAGCGGCCCTTGATGAGCAGTTCTTC. The V call is TRBV7-9, the J call TRBJ2-1; 10 bases are a match to TRBD2. The V and J ends lost 7 bases and 8 bases, in that order; junction bases with no gene match: 11. The CDR3 runs to 15 residues. CDR1 SEHNR and CDR2 FQNEAQ come from the germline V gene (reference sequence).